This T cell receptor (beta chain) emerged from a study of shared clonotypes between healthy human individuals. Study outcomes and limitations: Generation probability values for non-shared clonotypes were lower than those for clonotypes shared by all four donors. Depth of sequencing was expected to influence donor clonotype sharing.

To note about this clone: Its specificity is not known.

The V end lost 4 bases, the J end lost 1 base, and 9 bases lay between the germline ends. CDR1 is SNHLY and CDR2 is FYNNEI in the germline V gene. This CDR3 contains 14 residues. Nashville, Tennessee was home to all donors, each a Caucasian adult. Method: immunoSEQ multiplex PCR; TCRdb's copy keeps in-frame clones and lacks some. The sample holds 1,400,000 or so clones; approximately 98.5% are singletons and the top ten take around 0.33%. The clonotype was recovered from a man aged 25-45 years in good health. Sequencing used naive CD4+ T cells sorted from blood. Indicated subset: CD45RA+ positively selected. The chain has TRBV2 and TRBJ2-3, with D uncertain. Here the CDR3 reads CASSAWDGTDTQYF. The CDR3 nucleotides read TGTGCCAGCAGTGCTTGGGATGGCACAGATACGCAGTATTTT.